This TCR beta chain originates from a study of blood T cell dynamics during melanoma immunotherapy. Whole-study findings and limits: Among sorted CD8+ subsets, immune-effector cells had the highest clonality and cell-free DNA similarity.

Time point defined: week 3, after first cycle of checkpoint inhibitor. The CD3+ CD4- CD8+ CD45RA- CD45RO-high CD27- CCR7- memory phenotype defined TIE cells. Apart from two fast progressors, RECIST 1.1 response was judged 12 weeks post-infusion. No patient had earlier systemic cancer treatment, concurrent immunosuppressants, or another active cancer. A word on this clone: Its antigen is unknown.

The V end was cut by 0 bases, the J end by 2 bases, with 14 bases between. CDR1 and CDR2 (germline): SGDLS, YYNGEE. The CDR3 covers 16 residues. The method was immunoSEQ multiplex PCR; TCRdb's version includes in-frame clones alone and lacks a portion of them. The data show about 930 clones, nearly 75% seen once. The input for sequencing was CD8+ T cells from blood, taken from a patient treated with checkpoint blockade. This clonotype was sampled from a human donor with melanoma. The J gene is TRBJ2-5, the V gene TRBV9, with D perhaps TRBD1 (6 bases). DNA of the CDR3: TGTGCCAGCAGCGTAGCATCAGGGGCCCGGCAAGAGACCCAGTACTTC. This codes for CASSVASGARQETQYF.